A selection of T cell receptor beta chains follows, all from one sample in a study of CD8 T cells in Susac syndrome. TCRdb re-called the immunoSEQ multiplex PCR reads with MiXCR, one entry per CDR3 protein. This table has about 440,000 distinct CDR3 sequences, around 85% appearing once. The material sequenced was CD8+ T cells from PBMCs. The source of these receptors is a human donor with multiple sclerosis. The CDR3 runs from the conserved cysteine through the conserved F or W. Size values are once, few and many counts, or a class for expanded clones, and some rows have none.

j_call | clone_size | v_call | cdr3_aa
TRBJ2-7 | few | TRBV10-3 | CAISDPRNGRPYEQYF
TRBJ1-2 | once | TRBV29-1 | CSVDAGGAPGYGYTF
TRBJ2-7 | NA | TRBV13 | CASSSRAGGLDYEQYF
TRBJ2-7 | NA | TRBV10-2 | CASSGTRLEQYF
TRBJ2-7 | NA | TRBV11-2 | CASSSWLDTYEQYF
TRBJ2-7 | once | TRBV10-3 | CAISHRGYEQYF
TRBJ2-1 | NA | TRBV30 | CAWSTGTGGQDEQFF
TRBJ1-5 | few | TRBV19 | CASRGSGGDQPQHF
TRBJ1-1 | NA | TRBV27 | CASTPVGRTEAFF
TRBJ2-5 | NA | TRBV7-2 | CASSSADRGVLETQYF
TRBJ1-1 | few | TRBV19 | CASSIGVNTEAFF
TRBJ1-2 | NA | TRBV11-2 | CASSSGGDYGYTF
TRBJ2-4 | NA | TRBV12-3/TRBV12-4 | CASSQDPRDIQYF
TRBJ1-1 | NA | TRBV13 | CASSLGVSSLNTEAFF
TRBJ2-7 | NA | TRBV24-1 | CAILGTPSIEQYF
TRBJ1-2 | NA | TRBV7-9 | CASSSLGGEPTEGYTF
TRBJ2-7 | NA | TRBV5-1 | CASGTGQGGFEQYF
TRBJ1-1 | NA | TRBV27 | CASSLSIWVEAFF
TRBJ2-3 | NA | TRBV20-1 | CSAATLSGTDTQYF
TRBJ2-4 | NA | TRBV5-6 | CASSHVSELAKNIQYF
TRBJ1-4 | NA | TRBV10-2 | CASRDWDRGEKLFF
TRBJ2-7 | NA | TRBV2 | CASSGIFGIRDEQYF
TRBJ1-3 | NA | TRBV7-6 | CASSLMLGQVNSGNTIYF
TRBJ1-1 | NA | TRBV2 | CASSEGAERTEAFF
TRBJ2-7 | NA | TRBV27 | CASSLVTGGSYEQYF
TRBJ1-1 | NA | TRBV6-1 | CASSQRDTWNTEAFF
TRBJ1-1 | NA | TRBV4-1 | CASSRRQGGLNTEAFF
TRBJ2-1 | NA | TRBV6-1 | CATHPNEQFF
TRBJ2-7 | NA | TRBV2 | CASSEGGANPSYEQYF
TRBJ1-1 | few | TRBV7-6 | CASSSDTEAFF
TRBJ2-2 | NA | TRBV20-1 | CSARDWASNSGRGTGELFF
TRBJ1-2 | once | TRBV27 | CASGETGVGLGYTF
TRBJ2-7 | NA | TRBV5-6 | CASSYFAGRSSYEQYF
TRBJ2-7 | few | TRBV4-1 | CASSQDVLAGGINEQYF
TRBJ2-2 | NA | TRBV12-3/TRBV12-4 | CASSPWGLAGNTGELFF
TRBJ1-1 | once | TRBV2 | CASSDGEGNTEAFF
TRBJ1-2 | NA | TRBV4-1 | CASSQDGGSYTF
TRBJ1-1 | NA | TRBV5-1 | CASSLYGGLDTEAFF
TRBJ1-1 | NA | TRBV7-6 | CASSLAQVNTEAFF
TRBJ2-2 | NA | TRBV12-3/TRBV12-4 | CASSQGVGELFF
TRBJ2-5 | NA | TRBV4-1 | CASSQDRSGETQYF
TRBJ2-7 | NA | TRBV2 | CATQQGSYEQYF
TRBJ2-7 | NA | TRBV9 | CASSPRPSEQYF
TRBJ2-3 | NA | TRBV4-1 | CASSQDRGISSTDTQYF
TRBJ2-1 | NA | TRBV30 | CAWSSSGGSGEQFF
TRBJ2-7 | NA | TRBV7-9 | CASSHTGLPAYEQYF
TRBJ2-1 | NA | TRBV6-5 | CASSYAASGYNEQFF
TRBJ1-5 | NA | TRBV2 | CASSGGSQPQHF
TRBJ2-1 | NA | TRBV6-6 | CASSYLAGDSYNEQFF
TRBJ2-2 | NA | TRBV24-1 | CATSDLTSKGELFF
TRBJ1-2 | NA | TRBV19 | CASIPSGELNYGYTF
TRBJ2-2 | NA | TRBV14 | CASSQEDWIANTGELFF
TRBJ1-1 | NA | TRBV11-2 | CASSAWSESMNTEAFF